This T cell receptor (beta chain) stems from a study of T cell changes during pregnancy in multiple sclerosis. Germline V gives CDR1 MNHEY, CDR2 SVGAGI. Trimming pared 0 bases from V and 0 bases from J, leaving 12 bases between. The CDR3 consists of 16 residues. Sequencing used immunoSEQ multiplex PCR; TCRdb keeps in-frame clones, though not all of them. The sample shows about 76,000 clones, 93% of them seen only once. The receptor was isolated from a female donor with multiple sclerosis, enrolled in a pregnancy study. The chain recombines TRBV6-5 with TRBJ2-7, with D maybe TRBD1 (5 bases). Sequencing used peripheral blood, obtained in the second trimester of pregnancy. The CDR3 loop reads CASSYSAGPLSYEQYF. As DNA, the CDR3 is TGTGCCAGCAGTTACTCCGCAGGGCCGCTCTCCTACGAGCAGTACTTC.